The 26 T cell receptor beta chains given below trace back to one sample, sequenced in a study of blood T cell repertoires in COVID-19. Using immunoSEQ multiplex PCR, the repertoire was profiled, and TCRdb retains in-frame clones only, with some absent. The profile shows 35,000 to 50,000 clones, around 83% of them singletons. Specimen: peripheral blood. The receptors here all came from a woman in her sixties or seventies in a cohort sampled during active COVID-19.

The chain couples TRBV2 to TRBJ2-1, with 11 bases aligning to TRBD2. This CDR3 has 16 residues. Germline CDR1 is SNHLY and CDR2 is FYNNEI. Losses at the gene ends were 5 bases for V and 6 bases for J; bases not matched to a gene: 9. CDR3 DNA: TGTGCCAGCAGTCGCACTACTAGCGGGAGATCCAATGAGCAGTTCTTC. This encodes CASSRTTSGRSNEQFF.

The rearrangement uses TRBV28 and TRBJ2-7; TRBD2 agrees at 7 bases. The ends lost 1 base at V and 1 base at J; junction bases unmatched: 1. The CDR3 totals 14 residues. CDR1 is MDHEN and CDR2 is SYDVKM in the germline V gene. CDR3 residues: CASSLYGGSYEQYF. The CDR3 DNA follows: TGTGCCAGCAGTTTATACGGGGGGTCCTACGAGCAGTACTTC.

The table lists this clone with a count of one. V usage is TRBV2 and J usage is TRBJ2-1; possibly TRBD2 for D (7 bases). Germline assignment: CDR1 SNHLY and CDR2 FYNNEI. V was shortened by 5 bases and J by 3 bases, with 17 bases between the two germline ends. CDR3 length: 16 residues. CDR3 DNA: TGTGCCAGCAGTTCCCCCGGGGGGCACGGCTACAATGAGCAGTTCTTC. Residues: CASSSPGGHGYNEQFF.

Only a few counts were recorded for this clone. V usage is TRBV2 and J usage is TRBJ2-2; a possible D gene is TRBD1 (5 bases). V gave up 8 bases and J gave up 5 bases, with 27 bases separating them. CDR3 length equals 18 residues. In germline, CDR1 is SNHLY, CDR2 FYNNEI. The chain's CDR3 is CASSFRAVHLILTGELFF. The CDR3 DNA sequence: TGTGCCAGCTCTTTCAGGGCAGTCCACCTCATCCTAACCGGGGAGCTGTTTTTT.

The rearrangement links TRBV7-9 to TRBJ2-1, with 9 bases aligning to TRBD1. From germline, CDR1 is SEHNR and CDR2 FQNEAQ (reference sequence). The CDR3 has 15 residues. Losses at the gene ends were 1 base for V and 8 bases for J; bases not matched to a gene: 6. CDR3: CASSLGGQGGDEQFF. CDR3 coding DNA: TGTGCCAGCAGCTTAGGGGGACAGGGAGGCGATGAGCAGTTCTTC.

V gene TRBV5-1 combines with J gene TRBJ1-2, with TRBD1 as a possible D gene (5 bases). This CDR3 contains 14 residues. Germline V gene lookup returns CDR1 SGHRS and CDR2 YFSETQ. Between the trimmed V and J ends, which lost 2 bases and 0 bases, there was a span of 8 bases. The CDR3 loop reads CASSLDSPNYGYTF. The CDR3 bases are TGCGCCAGCAGCTTAGACAGCCCTAACTATGGCTACACCTTC. The full variable domain, rest sourced from reference TRBV5-1 and TRBJ1-2, is KAGVTQTPRYLIKTRGQQVTLSCSPISGHRSVSWYQQTPGQGLQFLFEYFSETQRNKGNFPGRFSGRQFSNSRSEMNVSTLELGDSALYLCASSLDSPNYGYTFGSGTRLTVV.

This clone was counted once. Other DNA variants within this sample encode the same CDR3. The chain links TRBV12-5 to TRBJ2-1; TRBD2 matches 11 bases. V dropped 9 bases and J dropped 4; count of bases not matched to a gene: 8. The V gene's germline CDR1 is LGHNT and CDR2 FRNRAP. The CDR3 is 15 amino acids. In DNA, the CDR3 is TGTGCTAGCGGGGCCGGACTAGCGGGTTACAATGAGCAGTTCTTC. As protein: CASGAGLAGYNEQFF.

The chain combines TRBV10-3 with TRBJ2-2, with a weak D call TRBD2 (6 bases). The CDR3 length is 14 residues. V lost 6 bases, J lost 0 bases, and 8 bases lay in between. Germline CDR1 ENHRY, CDR2 SYGVKD. The CDR3 nucleotides are TGTGCCATCAGGGGACTCACGAACACCGGGGAGCTGTTTTTT. Residues: CAIRGLTNTGELFF.

The chain couples TRBV10-3 to TRBJ1-5, with D hard to call. Germline lookup yields CDR1 ENHRY and CDR2 SYGVKD. The CDR3 contains 12 residues. The V and J ends lost 3 bases and 6 bases respectively, with 6 bases between them. CDR3 sequence: CAISDGSQPQHF. CDR3 DNA: TGTGCCATCAGTGACGGGAGTCAGCCCCAGCATTTT.

The chain is built from TRBV19 and TRBJ2-1, with D perhaps matching TRBD2 (6 bases). The CDR3 length is 14 residues. V gave up 9 bases and J gave up 4 bases, with 16 bases separating them. In germline, CDR1 is LNHDA, CDR2 SQIVND (reference sequence). CDR3 nucleotide sequence: TGTGCCAGCCGTGGGGGGAGTAAATACAATGAGCAGTTCTTC. Amino acids: CASRGGSKYNEQFF. Full variable domain (outside the CDR3, taken from reference TRBV19 and TRBJ2-1): DGGITQSPKYLFRKEGQNVTLSCEQNLNHDAMYWYRQDPGQGLRLIYYSQIVNDFQKGDIAEGYSVSREKKESFPLTVTSAQKNPTAFYLCASRGGSKYNEQFFGPGTRLTVL.

The chain uses TRBV5-1 and TRBJ1-1; 10 bases agree with TRBD1. The CDR3 totals 20 residues. Germline CDR1 reads SGHRS; CDR2 reads YFSETQ. The trim removed 0 bases at V and 1 base at J, leaving 15 bases unmatched. Written as DNA, the CDR3 is TGCGCCAGCAGCTTGGAAAGGCCGAAACCGGGACAGGGGCCGAACACTGAAGCTTTCTTT. Its translation is CASSLERPKPGQGPNTEAFF.

V gene TRBV6-5 combines with J gene TRBJ1-5; 8 bases match TRBD1. Germline V gene lookup returns CDR1 MNHEY and CDR2 SVGAGI. The CDR3 contains 15 residues. V trimming: 5 bases; J trimming: 1 base; junction bases outside the gene matches: 4. The CDR3 loop reads CASSKDRASNQPQHF. As DNA, the CDR3 is TGTGCCAGCAGTAAGGACAGGGCCAGCAATCAGCCCCAGCATTTT.

V is TRBV19 and J is TRBJ1-3; 7 positions agree with TRBD1. Germline assignment: CDR1 LNHDA and CDR2 SQIVND (reference sequence). V lost 6 bases, J lost 4 bases, and 12 bases stayed unmatched. This CDR3 contains 16 residues. Here the CDR3 DNA reads TGTGCCAGTAGACTCGGGACAGTCCGAACAGGAAACACCATATATTTT. Translated, it gives CASRLGTVRTGNTIYF.

This clone was observed a single time. The chain joins TRBV29-1 to TRBJ2-3; TRBD1 is a possible D gene (5 bases). The germline gives CDR1 SQVTM, CDR2 ANQGSEA. The CDR3 runs to 14 residues. V lost 3 bases, J lost 4 bases, and 14 bases lay in between. The CDR3 sequence: CSVERQGLADTQYF. The CDR3 DNA reads TGCAGCGTTGAGAGGCAGGGTTTGGCAGATACGCAGTATTTT.

This clone was picked up one time. The chain is built from TRBV30 and TRBJ1-5; 8 nucleotides match TRBD1. Germline-derived CDR1 and CDR2 are GTSNPN and SVGIG (reference sequence). The ends lost 3 bases at V and 2 bases at J; junction bases unmatched: 6. CDR3 length: 15 amino acids. In DNA form, the CDR3 reads TGTGCCTGGAGCGCCAGGGGGCTGGGCAATCAGCCCCAGCATTTT. It translates to CAWSARGLGNQPQHF.

This rearrangement joins TRBV27 to TRBJ2-7; 7 bases are shared with TRBD1. The CDR3 length is 14 residues. The germline CDR1 and CDR2 sequences are MNHEY and SMNVEV (reference sequence). V lost 5 bases and J lost 2; bases outside the gene matches: 6. CDR3 sequence reads: CASSTDRQAYEQYF. For the CDR3, the DNA is TGTGCCAGCAGTACGGACAGGCAGGCCTACGAGCAGTACTTC.

V and J are TRBV7-9 and TRBJ2-7; 9 bases line up with TRBD2. J was trimmed by 4 bases and V by 9 bases; bases with no gene match: 7. Germline CDR1 and CDR2: SEHNR and FQNEAQ (reference sequence). CDR3 size: 13 residues. The chain's CDR3 is CASMIAGAYEQYF. CDR3 sequence (DNA): TGTGCCAGTATGATAGCGGGAGCTTACGAGCAGTACTTC.

CDR3 sequence reads: CSVGQGRSGNTIYF. The DNA of the CDR3 is TGCAGCGTTGGACAGGGACGATCTGGAAACACCATATATTTT. V and J are TRBV29-1 and TRBJ1-3, with 7 bases matching TRBD1. This CDR3 spans 14 amino acids. V shed 4 bases, J shed 1 base, and the junction held 4 bases outside the gene matches. Germline V gene lookup returns CDR1 SQVTM and CDR2 ANQGSEA.

The chain uses TRBV7-8 and TRBJ2-5; tentatively, D is TRBD1 (7 bases). V lost 4 bases and J 3 bases, leaving 15 bases between the germline ends. CDR1 is SGHVS, CDR2 FQNEAQ, per germline. CDR3 length: 15 residues. The CDR3 DNA reads TGTGCCAGCAGCTACCGCCCCAGGGGGGAAGAGACCCAGTACTTC. Translating gives CASSYRPRGEETQYF. Based on the CDR3 plus reference TRBV7-8 and TRBJ2-5, the full variable domain is GAGVSQSPRYKVAKRGQDVALRCDPISGHVSLFWYQQALGQGPEFLTYFQNEAQLDKSGLPSDRFFAERPEGSVSTLKIQRTQQEDSAVYLCASSYRPRGEETQYFGPGTRLLVL.

The chain recombines TRBV28 with TRBJ2-1; 8 nucleotides align to TRBD2. V lost 6 bases and J lost 7; bases outside the gene matches: 14. This CDR3 has 16 amino acids. Germline V gene lookup returns CDR1 MDHEN and CDR2 SYDVKM. The CDR3 bases are TGTGCCAGCAGCCCGTTACTAGCGGAGGAGGGGAATGAGCAGTTCTTC. Translated, it gives CASSPLLAEEGNEQFF. Combining the CDR3 with reference TRBV28 and TRBJ2-1 gives the whole variable domain DVKVTQSSRYLVKRTGEKVFLECVQDMDHENMFWYRQDPGLGLRLIYFSYDVKMKEKGDIPEGYSVSREKKERFSLILESASTNQTSMYLCASSPLLAEEGNEQFFGPGTRLTVL.

The chain couples TRBV7-3 to TRBJ2-7, with TRBD1 identical over 7 bases. Germline trimming cut 8 bases from V and 3 bases from J; bases unmatched to any gene: 4. CDR1 is SGHTA, CDR2 FQGTGA, per germline. The CDR3 consists of 12 residues. CDR3 residues: CASHNRGYEQYF. The CDR3 DNA reads as TGTGCCAGCCACAACAGGGGCTACGAGCAGTACTTC.

The chain employs TRBV7-9 and TRBJ1-2; 7 nucleotides align to TRBD1. The germline gives CDR1 SEHNR, CDR2 FQNEAQ (reference sequence). With 5 bases clipped from V and 4 bases from J, the junction kept 10 bases outside the gene matches. The CDR3 spans 15 residues. Here the CDR3 DNA reads TGTGCCAGCAGCCCTAGGGGCGCAGGGGGCTATGGCTACACCTTC. Its translation: CASSPRGAGGYGYTF.

The chain joins TRBV5-1 to TRBJ2-7, with 7 bases matching TRBD2. Germline lookup yields CDR1 SGHRS and CDR2 YFSETQ. After removal of 2 bases from V and 5 bases from J, the junction contained 7 bases not matched to a gene. This CDR3 comprises 14 residues. In DNA, the CDR3 is TGCGCCAGCAGCTTCCGAAGTGGGGGGGACGAGCAGTACTTC. Its protein product is CASSFRSGGDEQYF.

This clone was recorded only once. This rearrangement joins TRBV9 to TRBJ1-5, with 7 bases aligning to TRBD1. There are 15 residues in the CDR3. Germline V gives CDR1 SGDLS, CDR2 YYNGEE. The ends lost 4 bases at V and 3 bases at J; junction bases unmatched: 7. As DNA, the CDR3 is TGTGCCAGCAGCAGAGGGACAGTCCTCAATCAGCCCCAGCATTTT. Translation: CASSRGTVLNQPQHF.

The genes are TRBV6-2 or TRBV6-3 and TRBJ2-1; TRBD2 matches at 9 bases. V dropped 3 bases and J dropped 6; count of bases not matched to a gene: 6. CDR1 MNHEY and CDR2 SVGEGT come from the germline V gene. CDR3 size: 15 residues. CDR3 in amino acids: CASSYGGRASNEQFF. DNA of the CDR3: TGTGCCAGCAGTTATGGCGGGAGGGCCTCCAATGAGCAGTTCTTC.

This clone has only a few counts. This chain's CDR3 is CATSENSGSRDTQYF. CDR3 coding DNA: TGTGCCACCAGTGAAAATAGCGGGAGTAGGGATACGCAGTATTTT. The chain couples TRBV24-1 to TRBJ2-3, with TRBD2 matching over 9 bases. Unmatched junction bases numbered 7, after V lost 4 bases and J lost 6 bases. CDR1 and CDR2 (germline): KGHDR, SFDVKD. The CDR3 is made up of 15 amino acids.